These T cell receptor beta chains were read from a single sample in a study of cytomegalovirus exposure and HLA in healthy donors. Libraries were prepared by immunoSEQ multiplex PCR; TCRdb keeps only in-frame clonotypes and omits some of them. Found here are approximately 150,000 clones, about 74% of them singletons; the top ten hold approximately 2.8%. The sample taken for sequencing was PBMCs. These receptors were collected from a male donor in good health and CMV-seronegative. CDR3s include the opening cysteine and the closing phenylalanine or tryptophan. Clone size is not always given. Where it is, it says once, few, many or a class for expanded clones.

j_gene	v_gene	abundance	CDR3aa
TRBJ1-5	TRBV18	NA	CASSLGRGEYQPQHF
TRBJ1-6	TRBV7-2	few	CASSLGSSYNSPLHF
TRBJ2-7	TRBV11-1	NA	CASSFLAGGILGEQYF
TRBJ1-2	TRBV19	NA	CASSILRDRGNYGYTF
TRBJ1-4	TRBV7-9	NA	CASTATNEKLFF
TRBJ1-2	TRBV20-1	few	CSATGGRGYTF
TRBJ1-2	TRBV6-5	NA	CASSRRDRGQGYTF
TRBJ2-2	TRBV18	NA	CASSPVSRRTGELFF
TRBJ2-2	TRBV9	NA	CASSVVQGTSGSSGELFF
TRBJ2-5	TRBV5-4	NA	CASSSRTSYQETQYF
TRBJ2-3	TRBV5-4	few	CASSLGLAGITDTQYF
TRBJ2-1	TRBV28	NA	CASRKSQRDYNEQFF
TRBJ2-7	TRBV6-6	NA	CASTQWGGFDEQYF
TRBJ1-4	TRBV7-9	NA	CASSLDRGLTNEKLFF
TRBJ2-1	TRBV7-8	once	CASSPGLAGVLFF
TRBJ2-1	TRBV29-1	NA	CSALTSGGPSSYNEQFF
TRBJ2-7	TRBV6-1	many	CASSEASGGAYEQYF
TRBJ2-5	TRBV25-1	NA	CASSEGTGPQETQYF
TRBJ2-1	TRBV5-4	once	CASSSGTSRDNEQFF
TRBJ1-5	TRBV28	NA	CASTDRGRSQPQHF
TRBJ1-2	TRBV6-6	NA	CASSSPWGLSNYGYTF
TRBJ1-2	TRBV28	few	CASIDDRENYGYTF
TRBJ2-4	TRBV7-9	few	CASSPTALAKNIQYF
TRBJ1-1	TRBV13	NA	CASSLGPLGAFF
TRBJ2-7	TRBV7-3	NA	CASSPTAGAGVEQYF
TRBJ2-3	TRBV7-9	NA	CASSLPANPGTDTQYF
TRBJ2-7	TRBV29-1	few	CSGVSRNEQYF
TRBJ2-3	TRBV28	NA	CASSSIRQGRLGSDTQYF
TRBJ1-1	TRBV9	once	CASSAVDLRNTEAFF
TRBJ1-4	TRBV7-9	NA	CASSSPYGATNEKLFF
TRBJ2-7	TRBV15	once	CATSRTGTGDSYEQYF
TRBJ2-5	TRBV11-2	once	CASSRLVEETQYF
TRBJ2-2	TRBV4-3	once	CASSHLRGTSGEYTGELFF